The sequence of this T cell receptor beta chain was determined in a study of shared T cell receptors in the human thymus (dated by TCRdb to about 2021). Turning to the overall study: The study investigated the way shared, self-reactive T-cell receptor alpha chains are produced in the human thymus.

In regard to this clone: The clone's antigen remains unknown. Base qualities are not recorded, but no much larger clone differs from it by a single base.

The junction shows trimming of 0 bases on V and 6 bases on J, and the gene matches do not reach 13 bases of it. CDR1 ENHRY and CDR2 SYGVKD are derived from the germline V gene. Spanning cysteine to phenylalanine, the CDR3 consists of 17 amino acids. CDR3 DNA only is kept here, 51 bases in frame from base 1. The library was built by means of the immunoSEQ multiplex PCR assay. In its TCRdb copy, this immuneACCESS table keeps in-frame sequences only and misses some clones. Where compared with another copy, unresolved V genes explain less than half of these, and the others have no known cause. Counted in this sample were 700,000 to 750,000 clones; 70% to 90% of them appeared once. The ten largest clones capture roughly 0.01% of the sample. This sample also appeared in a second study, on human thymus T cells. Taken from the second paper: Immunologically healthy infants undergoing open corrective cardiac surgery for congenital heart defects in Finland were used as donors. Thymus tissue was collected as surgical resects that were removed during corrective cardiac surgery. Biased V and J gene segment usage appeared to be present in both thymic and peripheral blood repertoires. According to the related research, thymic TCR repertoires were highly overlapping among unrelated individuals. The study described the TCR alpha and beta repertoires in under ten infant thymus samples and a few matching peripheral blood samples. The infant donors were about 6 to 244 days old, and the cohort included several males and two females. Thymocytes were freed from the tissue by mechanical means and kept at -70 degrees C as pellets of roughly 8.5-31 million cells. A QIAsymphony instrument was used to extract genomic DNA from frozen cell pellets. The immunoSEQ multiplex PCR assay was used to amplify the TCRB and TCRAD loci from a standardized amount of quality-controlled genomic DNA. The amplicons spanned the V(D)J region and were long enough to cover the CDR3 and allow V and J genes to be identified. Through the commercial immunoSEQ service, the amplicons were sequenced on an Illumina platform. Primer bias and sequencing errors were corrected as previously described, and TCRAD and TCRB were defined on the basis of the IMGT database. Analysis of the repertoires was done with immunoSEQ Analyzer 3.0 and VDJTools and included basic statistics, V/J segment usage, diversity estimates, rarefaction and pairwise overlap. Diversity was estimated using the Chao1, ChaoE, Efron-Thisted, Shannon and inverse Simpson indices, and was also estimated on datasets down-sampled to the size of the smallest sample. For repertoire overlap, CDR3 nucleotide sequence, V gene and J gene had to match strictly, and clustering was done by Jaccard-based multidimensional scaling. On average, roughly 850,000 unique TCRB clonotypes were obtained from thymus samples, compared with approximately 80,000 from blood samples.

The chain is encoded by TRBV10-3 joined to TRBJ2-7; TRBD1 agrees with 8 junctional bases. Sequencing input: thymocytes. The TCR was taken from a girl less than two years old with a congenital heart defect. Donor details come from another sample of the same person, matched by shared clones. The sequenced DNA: TGTGCCATCAGTGAGTCGTTTAGGACAGGGCATACGGGCGAGCAGTACTTC. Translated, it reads CAISESFRTGHTGEQYF.